The clone carrying this T cell receptor beta chain has ten or more counts. The antigen remains unidentified. One entry per CDR3 protein, called by TCRdb with MiXCR from the reads. The sample records roughly 81,000 distinct CDR3 sequences, 3.5% to 4.5% being singletons. With 4 bases removed from V and 0 bases from J, the gap between germline ends came to 1 base. Germline CDR1 reads SNHLY; CDR2 reads FYNNEI. The CDR3 loop spans 12 amino acids. This record comes from a study of T cell repertoires in cytomegalovirus infection. Study-level background: The public TCR beta signatures pointed to both CMV infection and matching HLA type. General study results and limits: Public TCR beta family frequency separated CMV-and-HLA carriers, including in an independent cohort. There were HLA-C-restricted CMV-specific TCR beta clonotypes dominating the ex vivo response.

The gene calls are TRBV2 and TRBJ1-5; D ambiguous. The source material was PBMCs. The origin of this receptor is a human donor in good health (CMV status not recorded). Some clones in this sample may be carry-over from other donors' samples. The CDR3 DNA sequence: TGTGCCAGCAGTGTTAGCAATCAGCCCCAGCATTTT. Protein: CASSVSNQPQHF. Filled out from reference TRBV2 and TRBJ1-5, the complete variable domain reads EPEVTQTPSHQVTQMGQEVILRCVPISNHLYFYWYRQILGQKVEFLVSFYNNEISEKSEIFDDQFSVERPDGSNFTLKIRSTKLEDSAMYFCASSVSNQPQHFGDGTRLSIL.